Listed here is a single T cell receptor beta chain. The antigen is unknown. A junction boundary mismatches the germline segment, possibly from a read error. All donors qualified as healthy HIV-negative adults and had experienced no recent acute infections or vaccinations. The data were taken from a study of shared clonotypes between healthy human individuals. In the authors' workflow: Because ImmunoSEQ provided only junction sequences with no quality scores, the filtering differed. Using immunoSEQ multiplex PCR, the repertoire was profiled, and TCRdb retains in-frame clones only, with some absent. Clone size and the V and J calls come from that table; the DNA yielded D and trimming. The sample lists roughly 1,600,000 clones, approximately 98.5% occurring once. This CDR3 is built from 14 residues. The V gene's germline CDR1 is SGHDT and CDR2 YYEEEE. Study results and caveats: Naive subsets tended to show greater estimated richness than memory subsets.

The chain combines TRBV5-6 with TRBJ2-7; 7 bases match TRBD2. Sequencing was done on a sample of naive CD4+ T cells sorted from blood. Indicated subset: CD45RA+ positively selected. This receptor was obtained from a man aged 25 to 40 in good health. CDR3 sequence: CASRLAGDSYEQYF. In DNA form, the CDR3 reads TGTGCCAGCAGATTGGCGGGAGACTCCTACGAGCAGTACTTC.